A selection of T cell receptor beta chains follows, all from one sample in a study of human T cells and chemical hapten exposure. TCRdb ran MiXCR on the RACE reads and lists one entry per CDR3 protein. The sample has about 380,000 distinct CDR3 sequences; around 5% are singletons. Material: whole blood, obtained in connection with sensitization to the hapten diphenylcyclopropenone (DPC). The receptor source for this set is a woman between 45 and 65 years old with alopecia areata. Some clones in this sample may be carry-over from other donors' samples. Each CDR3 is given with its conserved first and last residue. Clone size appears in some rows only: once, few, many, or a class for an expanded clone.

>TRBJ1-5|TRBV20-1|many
CSARDSGWNQPQHF
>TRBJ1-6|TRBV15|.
CATSGGLESPLHF
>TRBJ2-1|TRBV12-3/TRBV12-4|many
CASSLRREGPGFF
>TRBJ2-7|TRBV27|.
CASRGGVGEQYF
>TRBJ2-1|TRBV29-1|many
CSVEGLAGGSSYNEQFF
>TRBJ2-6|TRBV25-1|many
CASSEAFTGGKANVLTF
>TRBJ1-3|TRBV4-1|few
CASSQVKSGGSLRDTIYF
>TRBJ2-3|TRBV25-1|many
CASSEQDPKGTDTQYF
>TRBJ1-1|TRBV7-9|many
CASSSKGADRLNTEAFF
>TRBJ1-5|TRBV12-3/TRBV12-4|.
CASSPGVNQPQHF
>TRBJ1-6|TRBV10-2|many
CASSEDSWVTNSPLHF
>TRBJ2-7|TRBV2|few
CASSDSTEQYF
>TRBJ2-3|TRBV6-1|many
CASSQDRRMGYF
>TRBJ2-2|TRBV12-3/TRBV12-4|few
CASSLRTRGTGELFF
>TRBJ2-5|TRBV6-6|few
CASSNKAYLETQYF
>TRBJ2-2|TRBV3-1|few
CASSPLAGFSGELFF
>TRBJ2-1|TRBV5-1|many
CASRPTGDEQFF
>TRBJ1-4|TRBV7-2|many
CASSLRSWATTNEKLFF
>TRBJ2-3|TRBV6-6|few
CASSRYYDTQYF
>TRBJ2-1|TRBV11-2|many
CASSLDGARDPSF
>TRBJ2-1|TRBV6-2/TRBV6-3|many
CASSPGGVAEQFF
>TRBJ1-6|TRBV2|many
CASSESSIGSPLHF